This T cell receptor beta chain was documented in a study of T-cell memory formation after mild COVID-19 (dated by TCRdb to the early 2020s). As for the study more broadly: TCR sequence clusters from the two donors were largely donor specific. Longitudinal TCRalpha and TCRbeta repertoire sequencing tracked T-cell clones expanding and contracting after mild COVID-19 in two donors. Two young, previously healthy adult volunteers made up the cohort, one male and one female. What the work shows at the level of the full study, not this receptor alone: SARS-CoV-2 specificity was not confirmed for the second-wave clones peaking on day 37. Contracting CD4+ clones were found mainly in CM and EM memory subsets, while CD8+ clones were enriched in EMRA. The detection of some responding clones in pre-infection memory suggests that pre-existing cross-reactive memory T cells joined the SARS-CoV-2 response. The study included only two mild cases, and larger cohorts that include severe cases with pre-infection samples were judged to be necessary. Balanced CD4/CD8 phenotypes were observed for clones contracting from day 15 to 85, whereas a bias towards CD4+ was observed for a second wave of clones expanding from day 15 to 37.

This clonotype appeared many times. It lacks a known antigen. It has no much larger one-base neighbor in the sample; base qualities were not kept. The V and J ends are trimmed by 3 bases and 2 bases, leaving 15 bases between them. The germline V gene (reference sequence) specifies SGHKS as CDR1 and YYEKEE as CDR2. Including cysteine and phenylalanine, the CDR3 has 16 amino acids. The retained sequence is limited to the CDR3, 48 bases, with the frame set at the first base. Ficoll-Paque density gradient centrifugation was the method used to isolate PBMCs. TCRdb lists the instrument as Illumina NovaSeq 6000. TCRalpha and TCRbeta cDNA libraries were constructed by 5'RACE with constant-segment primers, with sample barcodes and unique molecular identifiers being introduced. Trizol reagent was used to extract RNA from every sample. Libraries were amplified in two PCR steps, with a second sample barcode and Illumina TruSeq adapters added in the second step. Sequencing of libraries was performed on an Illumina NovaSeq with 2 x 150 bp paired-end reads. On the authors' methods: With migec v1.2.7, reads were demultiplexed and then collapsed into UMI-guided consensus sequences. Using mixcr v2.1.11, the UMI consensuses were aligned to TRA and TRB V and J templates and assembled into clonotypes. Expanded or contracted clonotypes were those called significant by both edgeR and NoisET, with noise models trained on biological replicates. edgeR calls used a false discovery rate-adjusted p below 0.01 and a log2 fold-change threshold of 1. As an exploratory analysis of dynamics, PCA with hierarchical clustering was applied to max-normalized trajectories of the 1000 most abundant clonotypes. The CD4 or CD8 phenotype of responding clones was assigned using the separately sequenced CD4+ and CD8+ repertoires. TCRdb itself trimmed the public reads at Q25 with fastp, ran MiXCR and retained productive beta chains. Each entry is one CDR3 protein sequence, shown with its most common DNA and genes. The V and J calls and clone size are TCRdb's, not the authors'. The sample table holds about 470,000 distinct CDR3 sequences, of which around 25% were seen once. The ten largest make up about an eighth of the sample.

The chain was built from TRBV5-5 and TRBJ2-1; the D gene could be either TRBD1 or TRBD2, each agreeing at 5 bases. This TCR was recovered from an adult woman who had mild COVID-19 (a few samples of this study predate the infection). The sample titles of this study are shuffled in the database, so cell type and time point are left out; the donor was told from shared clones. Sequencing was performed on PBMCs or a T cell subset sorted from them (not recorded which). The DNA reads TGTGCCAGCAGCTGGCAGGTCCGGGGCCCCTACAATGAGCAGTTCTTC. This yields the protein CASSWQVRGPYNEQFF.